This T cell receptor (beta chain) was recorded in a study of immune heterogeneity within non-small cell lung tumors. Bulk tumor genomic DNA, 600 ng per sample, was used as template. Several biopsies were spaced far apart within each primary tumor and obtained as surgery took place. Patients had untreated, newly diagnosed non-small cell lung cancer and underwent curative surgery. Newly diagnosed patients with non-small cell lung cancer who were having surgery with curative intent served as donors. In a multiplex PCR, 32 V and 13 J primers amplified TCR beta CDR3. TCRdb recomputed calls from the multiplex PCR reads with MiXCR, one row per CDR3 protein. The data show about 5,700 distinct CDR3 sequences, 21% seen once. There are 13 residues in the CDR3. The germline CDR1 and CDR2 sequences are SEHNR and FQNEAQ (reference sequence). The V gene end was trimmed by 2 bases and the J gene end by 5 bases; junction bases not matched to a gene: 2.

The receptor comes from a woman aged 55-75 years with non-small cell lung cancer. Sequencing was done on a sample of lung tumor tissue. The chain employs TRBV7-9 and TRBJ2-5; 7 nucleotides match TRBD2. DNA for the CDR3: TGTGCCAGCAGCTTATCTAGCGGTGAGACCCAGTACTTC. Translated, it gives CASSLSSGETQYF.